The 5 T cell receptor beta chains presented below share a single source sample, sequenced in a study of cytomegalovirus exposure and HLA in healthy donors. 13 Jbeta primers and 60 Vbeta primers were used for the PCR. TCRdb's table, derived via immunoSEQ multiplex PCR, lists solely in-frame clones and lacks some. The sample consists of 100,000 to 150,000 clones, around four fifths of them appearing once. Sequencing used PBMCs. These receptors were taken from a man between 18 and 29 years old in good health and CMV-seropositive.

The chain employs TRBV18 and TRBJ2-7, with 8 bases matching TRBD1. Germline V gene data show CDR1 as KGHSH and CDR2 as LQKENI. The CDR3 has 14 amino acids. J gave up 4 bases and V 2 bases, and 4 bases lay outside the gene matches. In DNA form, the CDR3 reads TGTGCCAGCTCACCAGCGACAGGGGTGTACGAGCAGTACTTC. The encoded protein is CASSPATGVYEQYF.

This chain connects TRBV19 to TRBJ1-2; D unresolved. CDR1 and CDR2 (germline): LNHDA, SQIVND (reference sequence). The CDR3 covers 11 residues. V was pared by 5 bases and J by 9 bases, with 10 bases between. CDR3 sequence reads: CASSLERSYTF. DNA of the CDR3: TGTGCCAGTAGTCTTGAGAGGAGCTACACCTTC. The full variable domain, in which reference TRBV19 and TRBJ1-2 provide the parts outside the CDR3, is DGGITQSPKYLFRKEGQNVTLSCEQNLNHDAMYWYRQDPGQGLRLIYYSQIVNDFQKGDIAEGYSVSREKKESFPLTVTSAQKNPTAFYLCASSLERSYTFGSGTRLTVV.

The genes are TRBV2 and TRBJ1-2, with D unresolved. The CDR3 is 13 residues long. Germline assignment: CDR1 SNHLY and CDR2 FYNNEI. V was shortened by 4 bases and J by 5 bases, with 11 bases between the two germline ends. CDR3 loop: CASSGGVQYGYTF. The CDR3, as DNA: TGTGCCAGCAGTGGGGGAGTCCAGTATGGCTACACCTTC. Variable domain in full (rest from reference TRBV2 and TRBJ1-2): EPEVTQTPSHQVTQMGQEVILRCVPISNHLYFYWYRQILGQKVEFLVSFYNNEISEKSEIFDDQFSVERPDGSNFTLKIRSTKLEDSAMYFCASSGGVQYGYTFGSGTRLTVV.

The chain's CDR3 is CASSSGANYEQYF. For the CDR3, the DNA is TGTGCCAGCAGCTCAGGGGCCAATTACGAGCAGTACTTC. This chain uses TRBV7-3 with TRBJ2-7; a possible D gene is TRBD1 (6 bases). Trimming stripped 4 bases from V and 4 bases from J, with 11 bases between. Germline assignment: CDR1 SGHTA and CDR2 FQGTGA. The CDR3 has 13 amino acids. The variable domain in full, with the rest retrieved from reference TRBV7-3 and TRBJ2-7, is GAGVSQTPSNKVTEKGKYVELRCDPISGHTALYWYRQSLGQGPEFLIYFQGTGAADDSGLPNDRFFAVRPEGSVSTLKIQRTERGDSAVYLCASSSGANYEQYFGPGTRLTVT.

V is TRBV9 and J is TRBJ2-1; D gene uncertain. CDR1 and CDR2 (germline): SGDLS, YYNGEE. V was clipped by 0 bases and J by 6 bases, with 7 bases between them. This CDR3 comprises 13 residues. CDR3 nucleotide sequence: TGTGCCAGCAGCGTAGCGGTAGTCAATGAGCAGTTCTTC. Its protein is CASSVAVVNEQFF.